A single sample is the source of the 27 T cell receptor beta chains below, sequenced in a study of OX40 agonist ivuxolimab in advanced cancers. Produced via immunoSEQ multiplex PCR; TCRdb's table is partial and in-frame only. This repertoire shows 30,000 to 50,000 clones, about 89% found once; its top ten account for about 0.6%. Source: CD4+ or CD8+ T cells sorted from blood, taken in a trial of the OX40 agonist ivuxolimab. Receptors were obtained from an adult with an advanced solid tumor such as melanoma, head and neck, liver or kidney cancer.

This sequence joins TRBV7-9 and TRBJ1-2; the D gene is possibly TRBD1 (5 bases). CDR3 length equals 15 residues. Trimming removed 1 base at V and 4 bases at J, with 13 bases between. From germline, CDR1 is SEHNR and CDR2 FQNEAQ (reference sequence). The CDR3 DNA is TGTGCCAGCAGCTTAGAGGGACGGCTGATCTATGGCTACACCTTC. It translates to CASSLEGRLIYGYTF.

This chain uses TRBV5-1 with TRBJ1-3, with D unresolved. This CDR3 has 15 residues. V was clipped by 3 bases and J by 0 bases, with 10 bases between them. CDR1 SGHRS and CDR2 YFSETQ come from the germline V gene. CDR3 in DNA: TGCGCCAGCAGCTCGGACGGTGACTCTGGAAACACCATATATTTT. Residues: CASSSDGDSGNTIYF.

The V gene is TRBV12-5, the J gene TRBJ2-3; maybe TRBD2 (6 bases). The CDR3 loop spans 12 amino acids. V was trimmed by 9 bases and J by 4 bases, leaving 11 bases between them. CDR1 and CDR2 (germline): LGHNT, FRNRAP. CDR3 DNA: TGTGCTAGCTCCCGGGGGTCAGATACGCAGTATTTT. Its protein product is CASSRGSDTQYF.

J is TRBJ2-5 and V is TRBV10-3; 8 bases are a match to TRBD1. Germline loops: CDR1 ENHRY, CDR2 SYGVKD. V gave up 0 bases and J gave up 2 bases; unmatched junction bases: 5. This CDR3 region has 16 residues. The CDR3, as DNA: TGTGCCATCAGTGAGTCCTACCGACAGGGGCAAGAGACCCAGTACTTC. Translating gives CAISESYRQGQETQYF.

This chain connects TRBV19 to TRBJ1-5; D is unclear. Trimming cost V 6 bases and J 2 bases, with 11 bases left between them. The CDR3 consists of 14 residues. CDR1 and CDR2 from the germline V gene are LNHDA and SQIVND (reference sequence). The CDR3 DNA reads TGTGCCAGTAGCCAGGCTTGGGGCAATCAGCCCCAGCATTTT. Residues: CASSQAWGNQPQHF. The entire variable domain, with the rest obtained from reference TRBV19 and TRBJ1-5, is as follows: DGGITQSPKYLFRKEGQNVTLSCEQNLNHDAMYWYRQDPGQGLRLIYYSQIVNDFQKGDIAEGYSVSREKKESFPLTVTSAQKNPTAFYLCASSQAWGNQPQHFGDGTRLSIL.

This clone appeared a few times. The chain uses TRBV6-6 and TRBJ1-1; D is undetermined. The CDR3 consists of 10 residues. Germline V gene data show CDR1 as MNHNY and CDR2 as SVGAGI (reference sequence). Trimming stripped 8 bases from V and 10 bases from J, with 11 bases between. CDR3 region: CASWETRAFF. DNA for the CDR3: TGTGCCAGCTGGGAAACTAGAGCTTTCTTT.

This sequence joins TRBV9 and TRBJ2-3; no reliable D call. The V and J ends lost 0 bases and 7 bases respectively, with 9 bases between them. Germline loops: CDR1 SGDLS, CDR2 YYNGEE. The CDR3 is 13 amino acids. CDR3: CASSVASENTQYF. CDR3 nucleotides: TGTGCCAGCAGCGTAGCTTCGGAAAATACGCAGTATTTT.

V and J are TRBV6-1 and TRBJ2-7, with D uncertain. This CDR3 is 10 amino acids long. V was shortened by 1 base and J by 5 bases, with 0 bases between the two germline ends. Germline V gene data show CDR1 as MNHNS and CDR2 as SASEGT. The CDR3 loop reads CASSEDEQYF. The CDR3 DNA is TGTGCCAGCAGTGAAGACGAGCAGTACTTC.

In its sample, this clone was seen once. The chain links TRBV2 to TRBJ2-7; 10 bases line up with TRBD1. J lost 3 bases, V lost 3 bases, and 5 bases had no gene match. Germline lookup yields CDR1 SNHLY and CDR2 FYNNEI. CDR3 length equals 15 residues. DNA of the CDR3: TGTGCCAGCAGTGATAGTGGGACAGGGGACTACGAGCAGTACTTC. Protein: CASSDSGTGDYEQYF.

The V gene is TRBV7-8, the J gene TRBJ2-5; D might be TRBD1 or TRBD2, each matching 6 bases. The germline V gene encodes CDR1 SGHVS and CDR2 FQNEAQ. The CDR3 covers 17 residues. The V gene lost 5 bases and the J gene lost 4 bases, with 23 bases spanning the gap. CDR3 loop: CASSLTYGGRGSETQYF. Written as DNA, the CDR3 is TGTGCCAGCAGCCTAACATACGGGGGCAGGGGATCAGAGACCCAGTACTTC.

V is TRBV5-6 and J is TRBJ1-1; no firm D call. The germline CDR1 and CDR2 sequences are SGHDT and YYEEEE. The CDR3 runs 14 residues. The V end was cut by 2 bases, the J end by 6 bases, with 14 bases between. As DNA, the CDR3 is TGTGCCAGCAGCTTAGGGCATCTTTACGCTGAAGCTTTCTTT. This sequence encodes CASSLGHLYAEAFF.

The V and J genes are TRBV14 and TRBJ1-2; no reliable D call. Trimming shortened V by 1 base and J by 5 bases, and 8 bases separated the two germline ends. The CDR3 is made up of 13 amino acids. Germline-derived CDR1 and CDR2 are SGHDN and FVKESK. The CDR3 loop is CASSQGLQYGYTF. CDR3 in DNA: TGTGCCAGCAGCCAAGGATTGCAGTATGGCTACACCTTC.

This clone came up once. CDR3 nucleotides: TGCGCCAGCAGCTTCACAGGGAGCGAAAAACTGTTTTTT. This codes for CASSFTGSEKLFF. The rearrangement joins TRBV5-1 to TRBJ1-4; D might be TRBD1 (6 bases). The germline V gene has CDR1 SGHRS and CDR2 YFSETQ. This CDR3 contains 13 residues. The V end lost 2 bases, the J end lost 8 bases, and 10 bases lay between the germline ends.

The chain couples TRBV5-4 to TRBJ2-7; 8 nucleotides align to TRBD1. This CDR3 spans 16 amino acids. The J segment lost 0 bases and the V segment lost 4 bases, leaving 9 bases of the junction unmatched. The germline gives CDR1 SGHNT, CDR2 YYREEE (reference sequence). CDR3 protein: CASSQRGTGSSYEQYF. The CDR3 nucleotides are TGTGCCAGCAGCCAACGGGGGACAGGTAGCTCCTACGAGCAGTACTTC.

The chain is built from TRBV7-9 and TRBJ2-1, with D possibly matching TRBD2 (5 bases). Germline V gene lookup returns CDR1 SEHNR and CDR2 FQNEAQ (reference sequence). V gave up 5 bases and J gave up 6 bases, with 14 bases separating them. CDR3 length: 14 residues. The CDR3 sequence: CASSPPRGINEQFF. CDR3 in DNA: TGTGCCAGCAGCCCCCCACGGGGAATCAATGAGCAGTTCTTC.

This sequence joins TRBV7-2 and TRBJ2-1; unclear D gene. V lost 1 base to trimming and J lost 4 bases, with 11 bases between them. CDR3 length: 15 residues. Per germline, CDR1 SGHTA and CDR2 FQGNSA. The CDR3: CASSLGPADYNEQFF. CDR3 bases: TGTGCCAGCAGCTTAGGGCCGGCCGATTACAATGAGCAGTTCTTC.

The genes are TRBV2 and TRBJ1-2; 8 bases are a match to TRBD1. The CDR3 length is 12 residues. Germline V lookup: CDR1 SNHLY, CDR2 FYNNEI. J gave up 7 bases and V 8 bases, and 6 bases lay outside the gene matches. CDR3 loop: CASQDRGPGYTF. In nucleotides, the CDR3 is TGTGCCAGCCAAGACAGGGGTCCTGGCTACACCTTC.

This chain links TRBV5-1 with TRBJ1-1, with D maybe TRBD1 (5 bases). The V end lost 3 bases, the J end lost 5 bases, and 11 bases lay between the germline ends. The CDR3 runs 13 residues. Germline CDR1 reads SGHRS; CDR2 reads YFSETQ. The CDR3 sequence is CASSWGRGTEAFF. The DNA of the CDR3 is TGCGCCAGCAGCTGGGGACGAGGTACTGAAGCTTTCTTT.

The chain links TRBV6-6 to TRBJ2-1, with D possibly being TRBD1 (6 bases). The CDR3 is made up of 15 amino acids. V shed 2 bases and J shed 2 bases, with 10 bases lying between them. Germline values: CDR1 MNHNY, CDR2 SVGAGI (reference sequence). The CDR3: CASSYTGFPYNEQFF. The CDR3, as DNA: TGTGCCAGCAGTTACACAGGGTTCCCCTACAATGAGCAGTTCTTC.

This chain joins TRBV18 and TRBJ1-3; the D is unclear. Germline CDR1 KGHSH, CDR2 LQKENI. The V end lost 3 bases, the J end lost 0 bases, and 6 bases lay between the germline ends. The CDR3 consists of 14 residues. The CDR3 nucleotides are TGTGCCAGCTCACCGGGAATCTCTGGAAACACCATATATTTT. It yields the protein CASSPGISGNTIYF. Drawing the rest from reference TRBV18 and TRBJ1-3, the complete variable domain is NAGVMQNPRHLVRRRGQEARLRCSPMKGHSHVYWYRQLPEEGLKFMVYLQKENIIDESGMPKERFSAEFPKEGPSILRIQQVVRGDSAAYFCASSPGISGNTIYFGEGSWLTVV.

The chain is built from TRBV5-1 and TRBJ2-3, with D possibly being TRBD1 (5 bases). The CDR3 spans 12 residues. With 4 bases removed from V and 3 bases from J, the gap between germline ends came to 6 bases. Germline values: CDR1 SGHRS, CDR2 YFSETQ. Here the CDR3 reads CASSAGTDTQYF. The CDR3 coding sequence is TGCGCCAGCAGCGCAGGGACAGATACGCAGTATTTT.

DNA for the CDR3: TGCGCCAGCAGCTTTATGGGGGATCGGTACGAGCAGTACTTC. Encoded protein: CASSFMGDRYEQYF. The V gene is TRBV5-1, the J gene TRBJ2-7; D assignment may be TRBD1 or TRBD2 (5 bases each). V shed 2 bases and J shed 4 bases, with 13 bases lying between them. CDR3 length: 14 amino acids. Germline V CDR1 and CDR2: SGHRS, YFSETQ.

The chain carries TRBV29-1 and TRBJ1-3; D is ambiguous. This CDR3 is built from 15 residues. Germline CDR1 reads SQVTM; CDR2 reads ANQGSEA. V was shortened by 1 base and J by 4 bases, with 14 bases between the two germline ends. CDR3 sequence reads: CSVEAPVGGGNTIYF. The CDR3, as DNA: TGCAGCGTTGAAGCCCCGGTTGGCGGAGGAAACACCATATATTTT.

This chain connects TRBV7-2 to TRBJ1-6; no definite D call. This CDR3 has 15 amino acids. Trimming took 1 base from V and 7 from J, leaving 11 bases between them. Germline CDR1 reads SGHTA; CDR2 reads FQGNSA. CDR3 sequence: CASSLERLSNSPLHF. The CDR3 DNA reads TGTGCCAGCAGCTTAGAGCGGCTTTCCAATTCACCCCTCCACTTT.

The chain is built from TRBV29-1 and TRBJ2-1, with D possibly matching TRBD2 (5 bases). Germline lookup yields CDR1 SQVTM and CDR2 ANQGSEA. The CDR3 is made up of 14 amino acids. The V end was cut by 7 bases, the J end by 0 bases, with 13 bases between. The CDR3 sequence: CSAPLGSSYNEQFF. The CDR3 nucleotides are TGCAGCGCCCCCCTTGGGAGCTCCTACAATGAGCAGTTCTTC.

Here the CDR3 reads CASSYRDSGANVLTF. CDR3 DNA sequence: TGTGCCAGTAGCTATCGGGACTCTGGGGCCAACGTCCTGACTTTC. The rearrangement links TRBV19 to TRBJ2-6; tentatively, D is TRBD2 (5 bases). V lost 6 bases, J lost 0 bases, and 9 bases lay in between. The CDR3 sequence is 15 residues long. Germline V CDR1 and CDR2: LNHDA, SQIVND (reference sequence).

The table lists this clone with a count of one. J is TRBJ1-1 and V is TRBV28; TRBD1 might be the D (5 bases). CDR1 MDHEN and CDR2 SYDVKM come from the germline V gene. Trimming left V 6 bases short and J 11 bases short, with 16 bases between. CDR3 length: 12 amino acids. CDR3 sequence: CASRMGTARAFF. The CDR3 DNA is TGTGCCAGCAGAATGGGGACGGCGAGGGCTTTCTTT.